This TCR beta chain was captured in a study of T cells after yellow fever vaccination (dated 2019 in TCRdb). With respect to the entire study: The SMART-Seq v4 Ultra Low Input RNA kit was used to prepare libraries from fractions with low cell numbers. The cohort comprised two healthy male donors, one aged 18 to 30 and one aged 30 to 39 years. Bulk PBMC replicates and cell subsets were isolated from blood drawn at multiple timepoints before and after both primary and secondary immunization. To follow T-cell clones before and after both primary and booster YFV17D yellow fever vaccination, bulk TCR alpha and beta repertoires underwent longitudinal sequencing. The paper's findings and limits, for the study overall: After the booster, most of the clones that had expanded following primary vaccination were detected again (just under 97% of CD4 and around nine tenths of CD8), which suggests that memory was broadly maintained. The secondary T-cell response was found to be weaker but faster than the primary response, with a peak reached on day 5 rather than on day 15. Because abundant contaminating clonotypes from the bulk population could be contained in FACS-sorted repertoires, computational filtering was required. A small fraction of clonotypes showed up in both the CD4 and CD8 compartments, probably as a result of convergent recombination. Because the study included only a couple of donors, the extent to which the findings can be generalized is limited.

Trimming at the junction amounts to 1 base on V and 9 bases on J, and the germline ends lie 13 bases apart. The CDR3 runs 14 amino acids, cysteine and phenylalanine included. The CDR3 DNA has 42 bases and is translated from base 1. Looking up the germline V gene yields CDR1 SGHVS and CDR2 FNYEAQ. This specimen's treatment or condition label, interpreted: live attenuated yellow fever vaccine strain. PBMCs were isolated from peripheral blood using a standard Ficoll-Paque protocol. CD4 and CD8 T-cell fractions were isolated with Dynabeads CD4 and CD8 positive selection kits. TriZol was used to extract RNA from bulk PBMCs, from CD4 and CD8 fractions, and from dextramer-positive and dextramer-negative fractions. This clonotype was counted at least ten times. No cognate antigen has been identified for it. The sample holds no much larger clone one base away, and base qualities are not on file. Reads for this sample came from an Illumina NovaSeq 6000. TCR cDNA was made using 5'RACE template switching, a step that added a universal primer site and unique molecular identifiers. Priming for cDNA synthesis came from both the TCR alpha and TCR beta constant segments. Library amplification involved two PCR steps, and the second step added sample barcodes and sequencing adapters. Sequencing of the libraries was done on either Illumina HiSeq 2500 (2x100 bp) or NovaSeq (2x150 bp). In the original analysis: Reads were demultiplexed and collapsed into UMI consensus sequences with MIGEC, and V(D)J alignment was performed with MiXCR. Vaccine-responding clonotypes were identified with edgeR using replicate PBMC samples, with FDR below 0.01 and a log2 fold change above 5 up to day 15 being required. Each bulk clonotype received a CD4 or CD8 identity based on whether the sequenced CD4 or CD8 repertoire contained that clonotype at higher abundance. TCRdb applied fastp at Q25 and MiXCR to the public reads, then kept only in-frame beta chains. Here each entry gathers all rows of one CDR3 protein and keeps the most common genes and DNA. The V and J calls shown here were made by TCRdb, not taken from the authors' results. A total of some 300,000 distinct CDR3 sequences appear in this sample, roughly 8.7% of them only once. The top ten hold 3% to 3.5% of the sample.

The source was CD4+ T cells sorted from PBMCs, collected 5 days after the yellow fever booster vaccination. The TCR originated in a man aged 18 to 30 who received the YFV17D yellow fever vaccine. This chain joins TRBV7-6 to TRBJ1-5, with no D gene named confidently. The CDR3 in this case is CASSLEDGRGPQHF. The DNA is as follows: TGTGCCAGCAGCTTAGAGGACGGGCGTGGGCCCCAGCATTTT.